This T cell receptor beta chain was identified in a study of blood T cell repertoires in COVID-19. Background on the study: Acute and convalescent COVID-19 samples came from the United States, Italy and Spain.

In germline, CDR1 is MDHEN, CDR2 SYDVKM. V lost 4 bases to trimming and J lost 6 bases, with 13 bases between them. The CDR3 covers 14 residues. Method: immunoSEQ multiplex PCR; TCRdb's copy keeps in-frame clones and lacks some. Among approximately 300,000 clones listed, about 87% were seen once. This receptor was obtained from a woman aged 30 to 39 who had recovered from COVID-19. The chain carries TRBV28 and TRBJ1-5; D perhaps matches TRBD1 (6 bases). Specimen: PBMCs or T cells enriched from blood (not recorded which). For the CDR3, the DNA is TGTGCCAGCAGTTCTCCAGGGGCGGGTCAGCCCCAGCATTTT. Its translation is CASSSPGAGQPQHF.